This T cell receptor beta chain derives from a study of shared clonotypes between healthy human individuals (dated by TCRdb to the early 2020s). Describing the broader study: Three men and two women, aged 18 to 49 years, made up the cohort. Per donor, three plates each were used for CD4 naive and CD4 memory, two for CD8 naive, and one for CD8 memory. Blood TCR repertoires of a handful of healthy adults were deeply sequenced to estimate repertoire size and the extent of clonotype sharing between individuals. To increase sequencing depth and limit assay-specific biases, different laboratories used diverse techniques to prepare libraries and sequence TCR repertoires. Leukapheresis yielded between about 0.9 and 9 billion PBMCs per donor. Findings and caveats that apply to the study as a whole: Clonotypes shared by all four sorted-subset donors showed higher generation probabilities than non-shared clonotypes. Only blood was sampled, and tissue TCR repertoires likely differ from those in blood. Based on pairwise subsampling, the degree of clonotype sharing among donors was expected to be affected by sequencing depth. The genetic and exposure-history diversity represented was limited by the small number of donors. Naive subsets generally had larger estimated clonotype richness than memory subsets. When four donors were compared, the shared fraction of clonotypes was around 5.1% for naive CD4, about 4% for naive CD8, roughly 2.3% for memory CD4, and 0.35% to 0.4% for memory CD8. Incomplete sequencing was indicated by rarefaction of sorted-subset datasets, despite the large sequencing depth.

CD8 naive samples consisted of CD45RO-negative cells that were positively selected for CCR7, yielding a CD45RA+CCR7+ population without TemRA cells. The donors were healthy, HIV-negative adults with no recently reported acute infections or vaccinations. Every donor was a Caucasian adult living in Nashville, Tennessee, USA. Blood was obtained by leukapheresis, after which PBMCs were separated by Ficoll-Histopaque density gradient centrifugation and cryopreserved in liquid nitrogen vapor phase. Purity and quantity of every magnetically sorted T cell population were checked by analytical flow cytometry. From each sorted fraction, genomic DNA was isolated and quantified by UV absorbance on a Nanodrop 2000c. The junction shows trimming of 11 bases on V and 7 bases on J, plus 12 bases between the germline ends. Measured from the cysteine to the phenylalanine, the CDR3 is 11 residues long. Only the CDR3 region is kept as DNA, spanning 33 bases read in frame from base 1. CDR1 SEHNR and CDR2 FQNEAQ were looked up in the germline V gene (reference sequence).

TCR CDR3 regions were amplified from genomic DNA by multiplex PCR using the deep immunoSEQ assay. Extracted genomic DNA from each cell subset was distributed evenly across all wells of several immunoSEQ 96-well plates, and each plate was treated as a replicate. For sorted subsets, about 220 ng of genomic DNA, equivalent to about 30,000 T cell genomes, went into each replicate PCR. Purified libraries were quantified with a Qubit 3.0 fluorometer, sized on a Bioanalyzer 2100, and re-quantified with the KAPA Library Quantification kit. Each immunoSEQ 96-well plate was sequenced on its own single-read 150-cycle Illumina NextSeq 550 flow cell. The source study handled its data this way. The immunoSEQ output contained only junctional sequences without quality scores, so filtering could not match that applied to full-length reads. To assign V/J genes and CDR3, sequences were annotated against IMGT germline references using PyIR, a Python wrapper for IgBLAST v1.9. Reads were removed for weak V/J assignments (E-value above 1e-6), missing CDR3, stop codons, out-of-frame junctions, or ambiguous translated residues. V3J clonotypes were defined as sequences sharing an identical inferred V gene, J gene, and CDR3 amino acid sequence. To compute the percentage overlap between repertoires, the number of shared unique clonotypes was divided by the size of the smaller repertoire. RTK rarefaction, the Chao1 estimator, and Recon v2.1 estimates of unobserved clonotypes were used to assess repertoire richness. Generation probabilities were computed with OLGA for all TCRbeta clonotypes obtained by the gDNA method from a few donors. Entries here come from immuneACCESS through TCRdb and include only in-frame sequences with V and J called. Some clones fail to appear in such tables; in the studies checked, an unresolved V gene covers under half of the shortfall, and the cause of the remainder is unknown. V and J calls and clone size come straight from that table; D and trimming were deduced from the DNA. The sample yields about 2 million clones; about 95% were counted once. The top ten hold more than 0.95% of the sample.

Remarks on this clone: Which antigen it targets is not known. Nothing much larger sits one base from this clone, and base qualities are not available.

This receptor was identified in a man aged 18 to 30 in good health. The sample consisted of naive CD8+ T cells sorted from blood. In light of the paper, this sample's cell subset or site label describes: CD45RA+CCR7+. The rearrangement combines TRBV7-9 with TRBJ2-1, with the D gene possibly TRBD1 or TRBD2, each one fitting 5 bases. The nucleotide sequence reads TGTGCCTCCCAGGGAGTTAATGAGCAGTTCTTC. Its protein reads: CASQGVNEQFF. The full variable domain, completed from the reference TRBV7-9 and TRBJ2-1 proteins outside the CDR3, reads DTGVSQNPRHKITKRGQNVTFRCDPISEHNRLYWYRQTLGQGPEFLTYFQNEAQLEKSRLLSDRFSAERPKGSFSTLEIQRTEQGDSAMYLCASQGVNEQFFGPGTRLTVL.